The clone carrying this TCR beta chain has a single count. The sample is drawn from a study of blood T cell repertoires in COVID-19. Overall study: From the United States, Italy and Spain came samples of acute and convalescent COVID-19. In each case, the material was cDNA or gDNA derived from T cells, B-cell-depleted T cells, or PBMCs.

Repertoires were generated with immunoSEQ multiplex PCR, while TCRdb's copy carries only in-frame clones and drops some. Found here are 250,000 to 300,000 clones, approximately 88% of them singletons; the top ten hold just under 7%. V was trimmed by 5 bases and J by 15 bases, leaving 23 bases between them. The CDR3 is 15 residues long. In germline, CDR1 is MDHEN, CDR2 SYDVKM. The TCR was taken from a woman aged 30 to 39 who had recovered from COVID-19. The chain has TRBV28 and TRBJ1-6; tentatively, D is TRBD1 (6 bases). Sequencing input: peripheral blood. CDR3 coding DNA: TGTGCCAGCAGTCCCGGGGGGCCTGGGAATTCAAACCTCCACTTT. Translated, it gives CASSPGGPGNSNLHF.